The next 14 T cell receptor beta chains were all read from a single sample in a study of beta chain features in type 1 diabetes. Study outcomes and limitations: All four CD4+ subsets from Type 1 diabetes patients carried moderately but significantly shorter TCRB CDR3s.

No antigen has been assigned to these receptors. Sequencing targeted expressed TCRB transcripts, as all isolated RNA had been reverse transcribed. Assay: immunoSEQ multiplex PCR; the TCRdb copy retains only in-frame clones and omits some. The top ten hold around 0.016% of the sample, which has 300,000 or so clones, roughly 13% seen once. Sequencing was done on a sample of naive CD4+ T cells from blood. The receptors shown here come from a woman between 18 and 29 years old with type 1 diabetes.

This clone occurred a few times. This chain connects TRBV2 to TRBJ2-1, with no clear D. V lost 6 bases to trimming and J lost 2 bases, with 5 bases between them. This CDR3 comprises 12 residues. The germline V gene encodes CDR1 SNHLY and CDR2 FYNNEI. CDR3: CASRGTYNEQFF. DNA for the CDR3: TGTGCCAGCAGGGGCACCTACAATGAGCAGTTCTTC.

V usage is TRBV30 and J usage is TRBJ1-4; D uncertain. The CDR3 sequence is 14 residues long. Germline CDR1 reads GTSNPN; CDR2 reads SVGIG (reference sequence). The V end lost 2 bases, the J end lost 8 bases, and 15 bases lay between the germline ends. The CDR3 reads CAWSRGGPGEKLFF. CDR3 in DNA: TGTGCCTGGAGTCGGGGAGGGCCGGGGGAAAAACTGTTTTTT.

Regarding this clone: The same CDR3 can be traced to other DNA sequences in this sample. Here the CDR3 reads CASSPRGGETQYF. As DNA, the CDR3 is TGTGCCAGCAGCCCTAGGGGGGGGGAGACCCAGTACTTC. The chain couples TRBV7-2 to TRBJ2-5; tentative D call: TRBD2 (7 bases). The CDR3 is 13 amino acids. Per germline, CDR1 SGHTA and CDR2 FQGNSA. V was shortened by 5 bases and J by 5 bases, with 12 bases between the two germline ends.

This clone has only a few counts. The chain couples TRBV5-6 to TRBJ2-6; tentative D call: TRBD1 (6 bases). Trimming took 0 bases from V and 0 from J, leaving 10 bases between them. CDR1 and CDR2 (germline): SGHDT, YYEEEE. The CDR3 spans 17 residues. CDR3 bases: TGTGCCAGCAGCTTGGACAGGGCTAGCTCTGGGGCCAACGTCCTGACTTTC. Its protein is CASSLDRASSGANVLTF.

This clone occurred a few times. The J gene is TRBJ2-1, the V gene TRBV9; D is possibly TRBD1 (6 bases). The CDR3 has 17 amino acids. The germline V and J ends were trimmed by 3 bases and 4 bases, with 20 bases remaining between them. The germline CDR1 and CDR2 sequences are SGDLS and YYNGEE. For the CDR3, the DNA is TGTGCCAGCAGCGAGACCACAGGGCTTGGGTGGTACAATGAGCAGTTCTTC. This sequence encodes CASSETTGLGWYNEQFF.

In its sample, this clone was seen a few times. This chain uses TRBV6-6 with TRBJ2-5; 9 bases are shared with TRBD1. The CDR3 runs to 13 residues. Germline assignment: CDR1 MNHNY and CDR2 SVGAGI (reference sequence). After removal of 6 bases from V and 4 bases from J, the junction contained 3 bases not matched to a gene. CDR3 sequence: CASRGTGTETQYF. The CDR3 DNA follows: TGTGCCAGCAGAGGGACAGGGACAGAGACCCAGTACTTC.

There are a few counts of this clone. The chain links TRBV19 to TRBJ2-5; possibly TRBD2 for D (6 bases). The CDR3 totals 18 residues. The V gene lost 5 bases and the J gene lost 4 bases, with 26 bases spanning the gap. Germline V gene data show CDR1 as LNHDA and CDR2 as SQIVND (reference sequence). This chain's CDR3 is CASSPREPGTWNVETQYF. CDR3 nucleotide sequence: TGTGCCAGTAGTCCCAGGGAGCCCGGGACTTGGAATGTAGAGACCCAGTACTTC.

This clone came up a few times. This chain connects TRBV18 to TRBJ1-5, with D possibly TRBD1 on 5 matching bases. Germline V gives CDR1 KGHSH, CDR2 LQKENI. The CDR3 consists of 14 residues. With 5 bases removed from V and 3 bases from J, the gap between germline ends came to 11 bases. Here the CDR3 reads CASSTTENNQPQHF. In nucleotides, the CDR3 is TGTGCCAGCTCAACGACAGAGAACAATCAGCCCCAGCATTTT.

The V call is TRBV5-1, the J call TRBJ2-7, with a possible D match to TRBD1 (6 bases). Trimming shortened V by 1 base and J by 5 bases, and 13 bases separated the two germline ends. This CDR3 is 14 amino acids long. From germline, CDR1 is SGHRS and CDR2 YFSETQ. CDR3 loop: CASSLWVRGNEQYF. The CDR3 bases are TGCGCCAGCAGCTTGTGGGTCAGGGGAAACGAGCAGTACTTC.

V gene TRBV5-6 combines with J gene TRBJ2-7; 8 nucleotides match TRBD1. Germline CDR1 reads SGHDT; CDR2 reads YYEEEE. Trimming cost V 3 bases and J 1 base; bases outside gene matches: 12. CDR3 size: 17 residues. The CDR3 is CASSSSLDRAASYEQYF. The CDR3 coding sequence is TGTGCCAGCAGCTCGTCACTGGACAGGGCGGCGTCCTACGAGCAGTACTTC.

This clone was seen only a few times. The V and J genes are TRBV28 and TRBJ2-1; possibly TRBD2 for D (6 bases). Looked up from germline, CDR1 is MDHEN and CDR2 is SYDVKM. The CDR3 is 14 amino acids. V lost 11 bases and J 7 bases, leaving 21 bases between the germline ends. The CDR3 reads CASYSGTWGNEQFF. The DNA of the CDR3 is TGTGCCTCTTACTCCGGGACTTGGGGGAATGAGCAGTTCTTC.

This rearrangement joins TRBV7-2 to TRBJ2-1; 7 nucleotides line up with TRBD2. V lost 5 bases to trimming and J lost 2 bases; unmatched junction nucleotides: 9. Germline V CDR1 and CDR2: SGHTA, FQGNSA. The CDR3 totals 16 residues. CDR3 sequence: CASSPSLLAAYNEQFF. CDR3 DNA: TGTGCCAGCAGCCCCTCCCTCCTAGCGGCCTACAATGAGCAGTTCTTC.

The rearrangement joins TRBV2 to TRBJ2-2; 11 nucleotides align to TRBD2. The junction had 3 bases not matched to a gene; V was cut back by 6 bases and J by 3 bases. The CDR3 extends over 15 amino acids. From germline, CDR1 is SNHLY and CDR2 FYNNEI. CDR3 bases: TGTGCCAGCAGCCAGGGACTAGCGGACACCGGGGAGCTGTTTTTT. Translation: CASSQGLADTGELFF.

This clone was recorded a few times. The chain combines TRBV30 with TRBJ1-5; D uncertain. Per germline, CDR1 GTSNPN and CDR2 SVGIG (reference sequence). V shed 3 bases and J shed 3 bases, with 15 bases lying between them. The CDR3 loop spans 15 amino acids. The CDR3 spells CAWSISNFPNQPQHF. For the CDR3, the DNA is TGTGCCTGGAGCATATCGAACTTTCCCAATCAGCCCCAGCATTTT.